Listed below are T cell receptor beta chains from one sample, sequenced in a study of T cells in Graves' hyperthyroidism and ophthalmopathy. MiXCR, applied by TCRdb to the multiplex PCR reads, yields one record per CDR3 protein. Of 250,000 to 300,000 distinct CDR3 sequences in the sample, about 15% were seen once. The sequenced material came from blood. The receptors shown here come from a woman aged 40 to 49 with Graves' hyperthyroidism that later progressed to Graves' ophthalmopathy. CDR3s include the opening cysteine and the closing phenylalanine or tryptophan. Fields, in order: J gene, clone size, D gene, CDR3 length, V gene, CDR3 protein, CDR3 DNA. The D gene is left open where the match is weak. Size values are once, few and many counts, or a class for expanded clones, and some rows have none.

TRBJ1-1 | NA | TRBD1 | 13 | TRBV19 | CASSPLDRASGFF | TGTGCCAGTAGTCCCTTGGACAGGGCCTCTGGGTTCTTT
TRBJ2-2 | many | NA | 13 | TRBV2 | CASSLDRTGELFF | TGTGCCAGCAGTCTCGACCGTACCGGGGAGCTGTTTTTT
TRBJ2-5 | many | NA | 17 | TRBV7-9 | CASSSWPGHTPQETQYF | TGTGCCAGCAGCTCTTGGCCCGGGCACACTCCGCAAGAGACCCAGTACTTC
TRBJ2-3 | many | NA | 16 | TRBV6-5 | CASSYRGLPLVDTQYF | TGTGCCAGCAGTTACCGGGGACTCCCCTTGGTGGATACGCAGTATTTT
TRBJ1-5 | many | NA | 13 | TRBV20-1 | CSAAAQPNQPQHF | TGCAGTGCCGCGGCGCAGCCAAATCAGCCCCAGCATTTT
TRBJ2-7 | many | TRBD2 | 15 | TRBV28 | CASSSTSGRLYEQYF | TGTGCCAGCAGTTCCACTAGCGGGAGATTATACGAGCAGTACTTC
TRBJ2-7 | many | TRBD2 | 14 | TRBV6-5 | CASSYLAGGNEQYF | TGTGCCAGCAGTTACTTGGCGGGAGGGAACGAGCAGTACTTC
TRBJ2-3 | NA | NA | 19 | TRBV4-1 | CASSHFPVRDIGAKDTQYF | TGCGCCAGCAGCCACTTTCCTGTCCGGGACATAGGGGCAAAAGATACGCAGTATTTT
TRBJ2-3 | many | NA | 15 | TRBV18 | CASSRGQSGTDTQYF | TGTGCCAGCTCACGAGGACAGAGTGGCACAGATACGCAGTATTTT
TRBJ2-7 | many | TRBD2 | 15 | TRBV15 | CATSVKREGLREQYF | TGTGCCACCAGTGTTAAGCGGGAGGGCCTTCGCGAGCAGTACTTC
TRBJ1-2 | many | NA | 19 | TRBV7-9 | CASSSSAFTPWTEHYGYTF | TGTGCCAGCAGCTCGTCCGCTTTCACCCCTTGGACAGAGCACTATGGCTACACCTTC
TRBJ1-1 | many | NA | 13 | TRBV20-1 | CRGRKGDRTEAFF | TGCAGGGGCAGGAAGGGGGATCGCACTGAAGCTTTCTTT
TRBJ1-2 | NA | NA | 13 | TRBV7-9 | CASSPFHGSGYTF | TGTGCCAGCAGCCCGTTCCACGGCAGTGGCTACACCTTC
TRBJ2-5 | few | NA | 15 | TRBV7-3 | CASSPEGLAEETQYF | TGTGCCAGCAGCCCAGAGGGGTTAGCGGAAGAGACCCAGTACTTC
TRBJ2-7 | many | TRBD1 | 14 | TRBV6-5 | CASSYRGQGYEQYF | TGTGCCAGCAGTTACCGGGGACAGGGCTACGAGCAGTACTTC
TRBJ2-5 | NA | NA | 15 | TRBV28 | CASSLVGGVMETQYF | TGTGCCAGCAGTTTAGTTGGGGGCGTGATGGAGACCCAGTACTTC
TRBJ2-5 | many | NA | 14 | TRBV6-1 | CASSPFRGIETQYF | TGTGCCAGCAGTCCCTTTCGGGGGATCGAGACCCAGTACTTC
TRBJ2-7 | many | TRBD1 | 15 | TRBV27 | CASRSGSGGLYEQYF | TGTGCCAGCAGATCAGGATCAGGGGGCCTCTACGAGCAGTACTTC
TRBJ1-2 | many | TRBD1 | 15 | TRBV27 | CASSDRTGHFYGYTF | TGTGCCAGCAGTGACCGGACAGGGCATTTCTATGGCTACACCTTC
TRBJ1-6 | few | NA | 14 | TRBV5-1 | CASSQPGNDSPLHF | TGCGCCAGCAGTCAACCAGGGAATGATTCACCCCTCCACTTT
TRBJ1-1 | many | NA | 13 | TRBV12-3/TRBV12-4 | CASSFSGGTEAFF | TGTGCCAGCAGTTTCTCTGGCGGGACTGAAGCTTTCTTT
TRBJ1-5 | NA | NA | 16 | TRBV4-1 | CASSKTGTPSNQPQHF | TGCGCCAGCAGCAAAACCGGGACACCCAGCAATCAGCCCCAGCATTTT
TRBJ1-4 | many | NA | 14 | TRBV7-8 | CASSPRTVNEKLFF | TGTGCCAGCAGCCCTAGGACGGTTAATGAAAAACTGTTTTTT
TRBJ2-1 | many | TRBD2 | 15 | TRBV20-1 | CSAREIAGDVNEQFF | TGCAGTGCTAGAGAGATAGCGGGAGACGTCAATGAGCAGTTCTTC
TRBJ2-2 | NA | NA | 15 | TRBV29-1 | CSIMTRGSRTGELFF | TGCAGCATCATGACTAGGGGAAGTAGGACCGGGGAGCTGTTTTTT
TRBJ2-4 | many | NA | 13 | TRBV28 | CASSLTGRNIQYF | TGTGCCAGCAGTTTGACAGGGAGGAACATTCAGTACTTC
TRBJ2-3 | many | TRBD1 | 15 | TRBV27 | CASSVNRGAEDTQYF | TGTGCCAGCAGTGTCAACAGGGGAGCGGAGGATACGCAGTATTTT
TRBJ2-1 | NA | NA | 16 | TRBV10-3 | CAISRDGKISYNEQFF | TGTGCCATCAGTAGGGACGGGAAGATCTCCTACAATGAGCAGTTCTTC
TRBJ2-4 | many | NA | 17 | TRBV19 | CASMGSGLTGAKNIQYF | TGTGCCAGTATGGGGTCAGGTTTAACAGGAGCCAAAAACATTCAGTACTTC
TRBJ1-1 | many | TRBD1 | 15 | TRBV4-1 | CASSLGQAMNTEAFF | TGCGCCAGCAGCCTAGGACAGGCCATGAACACTGAAGCTTTCTTT
TRBJ2-3 | many | TRBD2 | 12 | TRBV11-2 | CAVGLALGTQYF | TGTGCAGTGGGACTAGCTTTAGGTACGCAGTATTTT
TRBJ2-7 | many | TRBD2 | 14 | TRBV6-1 | CASRGLAGPYEQYF | TGTGCCAGCAGAGGACTAGCGGGACCCTACGAGCAGTACTTC
TRBJ2-7 | NA | NA | 13 | TRBV19 | CASSTVGPYEQYF | TGTGCCAGTAGTACCGTAGGACCCTACGAGCAGTACTTC
TRBJ2-1 | many | TRBD2 | 17 | TRBV6-2/TRBV6-3 | CASSLRFRGRGGNEQFF | TGTGCCAGCAGCCTCCGCTTTCGCGGGAGGGGCGGAAATGAGCAGTTCTTC
TRBJ2-2 | many | TRBD2 | 17 | TRBV20-1 | CSATPIRLAGVNGELFF | TGCAGTGCTACTCCGATAAGACTAGCGGGAGTTAACGGGGAGCTGTTTTTT
TRBJ2-3 | NA | NA | 15 | TRBV25-1 | CASSNSGHSTDTQYF | TGTGCCAGCAGCAATTCAGGGCATAGCACAGATACGCAGTATTTT
TRBJ1-3 | many | NA | 14 | TRBV28 | CASSPGLSGNTIYF | TGTGCCAGCAGCCCTGGGCTTTCTGGAAACACCATATATTTT
TRBJ2-5 | many | NA | 17 | TRBV5-6 | CASSYIYGTPVEETQYF | TGTGCCAGCAGCTACATTTACGGCACTCCCGTCGAAGAGACCCAGTACTTC
TRBJ1-2 | NA | NA | 14 | TRBV30 | CAGNRSWGVYGYTF | TGTGCCGGAAACAGGAGTTGGGGTGTCTATGGCTACACCTTC
TRBJ2-3 | many | NA | 18 | TRBV3-1 | CASSQDWVGAQSTDTQYF | TGTGCCAGCAGCCAAGATTGGGTAGGGGCCCAGAGCACAGATACGCAGTATTTT
TRBJ1-1 | many | NA | 14 | TRBV13 | CASSLFWTTTEAFF | TGTGCCAGCAGCTTATTCTGGACCACGACTGAAGCTTTCTTT
TRBJ2-7 | many | NA | 14 | TRBV5-6 | CASSLEGHPFEQYF | TGTGCCAGCAGCTTGGAAGGCCACCCCTTCGAGCAGTACTTC
TRBJ1-1 | many | TRBD1 | 14 | TRBV19 | CASNVGQMNTEAFF | TGTGCCAGTAATGTGGGACAGATGAACACTGAAGCTTTCTTT
TRBJ1-6 | many | TRBD1 | 16 | TRBV9 | CASSVRSGTDNSPLHF | TGTGCCAGCAGCGTAAGATCCGGGACAGATAATTCACCCCTCCACTTT
TRBJ2-1 | many | TRBD2 | 17 | TRBV20-1 | CSAKGTSGRIAYNEQFF | TGCAGTGCTAAAGGGACTAGCGGGAGGATCGCCTACAATGAGCAGTTCTTC
TRBJ1-2 | NA | TRBD1 | 13 | TRBV20-1 | CSAYVDRVGGYTF | TGCAGTGCTTACGTCGACAGGGTTGGTGGCTACACCTTC
TRBJ1-3 | many | NA | 11 | TRBV25-1 | CASSVGNTIYF | TGTGCCAGCAGTGTTGGGAACACCATATATTTT
TRBJ2-7 | many | TRBD1 | 15 | TRBV6-1 | CASGEGGQGAGEQYF | TGTGCCAGCGGAGAAGGGGGACAGGGGGCTGGGGAGCAGTACTTC
TRBJ2-1 | many | TRBD2 | 15 | TRBV6-1 | CASSESSGRALEQFF | TGTGCCAGCAGTGAAAGCAGCGGGAGGGCTCTAGAGCAGTTCTTC
TRBJ2-1 | many | TRBD2 | 16 | TRBV7-2 | CASSPPPSGRALEQFF | TGTGCCAGCAGCCCACCACCTAGCGGGAGGGCCCTTGAGCAGTTCTTC